A selection of T cell receptor beta chains follows, all from one sample in a study of cytomegalovirus exposure and HLA in healthy donors. This table comes from immunoSEQ multiplex PCR, and its TCRdb copy is limited to in-frame clones, with some not included. The sample has 150,000 or so clones, about 80% seen once. The sample was PBMCs. The receptors come from a woman aged 40 to 49 in good health and CMV-seronegative. Both conserved end residues are part of each CDR3. A D gene is named only where the DNA matches it firmly. The size of a clone is reported for some rows only, either as once, few or many, or as a class for expanded clones.

j_call,v_call,d_call,clone_size,cdr3_nt,cdr3_aa
TRBJ2-7,TRBV18,TRBD2,.,TGTGCCAGCTCACCACGGGACGGGGGGGCCGGCGAGCAGTACTTC,CASSPRDGGAGEQYF
TRBJ1-4,TRBV5-1,.,.,TGCGCCAGCAGACAACAGGGTGGAGGCTGGGACCAAACGGGTGAAAAACTGTTTTTT,CASRQQGGGWDQTGEKLFF
TRBJ2-5,TRBV6-1,.,.,TGTGCCAGCCGAACAGGGATTGGAGAGACCCAGTACTTC,CASRTGIGETQYF
TRBJ2-1,TRBV9,TRBD2,.,TGTGCCAGCAGCCGAGGGGGTACTAGCGGGTACAATGAGCAGTTCTTC,CASSRGGTSGYNEQFF
TRBJ2-1,TRBV7-2,TRBD2,.,TGTGCCAGCAGAGTAGCGGGAGCTTACAATGAGCAGTTCTTC,CASRVAGAYNEQFF
TRBJ1-4,TRBV6-1,.,few,TGTGCCAGCCAGCAGGGGTCTAATGAAAAACTGTTTTTT,CASQQGSNEKLFF
TRBJ2-3,TRBV28,TRBD1,.,TGTGCCAGCAGTAAGGGGCCACAGGGGGGTTTGTCAGATACGCAGTATTTT,CASSKGPQGGLSDTQYF
TRBJ2-7,TRBV6-1,.,.,TGTGCCAGCAGTGAAGCACCGGGTTCCTCCTACGAGCAGTACTTC,CASSEAPGSSYEQYF
TRBJ2-7,TRBV6-6,TRBD1,.,TGTGCCAGCACTACCAACAGGGGGCGACGCTACGAGCAGTACTTC,CASTTNRGRRYEQYF
TRBJ2-1,TRBV5-6,.,.,TGTGCCAGCAGCTTGTCCCTAGCGAGTGAGCAGTTCTTC,CASSLSLASEQFF
TRBJ1-4,TRBV19,TRBD1,.,TGTGCCAGTAACGGCCAAGGGGGCTACGAAAAACTGTTTTTT,CASNGQGGYEKLFF
TRBJ1-4,TRBV4-1,.,.,TGCGCCAGCAGCCAAGAAAGCCGGTCCAGGGAAGGAGAAAAACTGTTTTTT,CASSQESRSREGEKLFF
TRBJ1-3,TRBV4-2,.,.,TGTGCCAGCAGCCAAGATGAGGGCCCCTCTGGAAACACCATATATTTT,CASSQDEGPSGNTIYF
TRBJ2-1,TRBV28,.,once,TGTGCCAGCAGCCTCCCCGGACAGTACAATGAGCAGTTCTTC,CASSLPGQYNEQFF
TRBJ1-2,TRBV19,TRBD1,.,TGTGCCAGTAGGGAGACAGGGCCCTATGGCTACACCTTC,CASRETGPYGYTF
TRBJ2-3,TRBV5-1,TRBD2,.,TGCGCCAGCAGCGGCGGGGGGGCTGCAGATACGCAGTATTTT,CASSGGGAADTQYF
TRBJ1-1,TRBV6-1,.,.,TGTGCCAGCAGGACGGAGGCTTTCTTT,CASRTEAFF
TRBJ2-2,TRBV2,.,.,TGTGCCAGCAGTAAGGAGGCTGCCGGAGGGACCGGGGAGCTGTTTTTT,CASSKEAAGGTGELFF
TRBJ1-1,TRBV7-9,.,.,TGTGCCAGCAGCTTTACAGACACTGAAGCTTTCTTT,CASSFTDTEAFF
TRBJ1-2,TRBV6-5,.,.,TGTGCCAGCAGTTACTCAGCAGGGATGAATGGCTACACCTTC,CASSYSAGMNGYTF
TRBJ1-6,TRBV6-5,.,.,TGTGCCAGCAGTCAGGTCTATAATTCACCCCTCCACTTT,CASSQVYNSPLHF
TRBJ1-4,TRBV25-1,TRBD1,once,TGTGCCAGCAGTGTAATTTTCAGGGGGCTTTTTGAAAAACTGTTTTTT,CASSVIFRGLFEKLFF
TRBJ2-7,TRBV28,.,.,TGTGCCAGCAGTCCCCAGGGGCACTCCTACGAGCAGTACTTC,CASSPQGHSYEQYF
TRBJ1-3,TRBV4-1,.,once,TGCGCCAGCAGCCAAGAATATACTATCGGTAGAAACACCATATATTTT,CASSQEYTIGRNTIYF
TRBJ1-1,TRBV6-6,TRBD1,once,TGTGCCAGCAGTAAATCACAGGGGTTTGAAGCTTTCTTT,CASSKSQGFEAFF
TRBJ1-2,TRBV29-1,TRBD1,.,TGCAGCGTTGAGCCGGACAGGGTTCGTGGCTACACCTTC,CSVEPDRVRGYTF
TRBJ1-2,TRBV5-1,.,.,TGCGCCAGCAGCATGACAGACTATGGCTACACCTTC,CASSMTDYGYTF
TRBJ1-2,TRBV7-9,.,.,TGTGCCAGCAGTCAAAATTCGGACACCGGCTACACCTTC,CASSQNSDTGYTF
TRBJ2-7,TRBV10-1,.,.,TGCGCCAGCAGTAACTACTACGAGCAGTACTTC,CASSNYYEQYF
TRBJ2-7,TRBV7-7,TRBD2,.,TGTGCTAGCAGCCCTAGCGGGAGAACGGGGGAGCAGTACTTC,CASSPSGRTGEQYF
TRBJ2-7,TRBV5-4,.,.,TGTGCCAGCAGCTTCGAGTCCGATCAGGGTTACGAGCAGTACTTC,CASSFESDQGYEQYF
TRBJ2-2,TRBV7-8,.,.,TGTGCCAGCAGCTTAGGAGGACATACACCCACCGGGGAGCTGTTTTTT,CASSLGGHTPTGELFF
TRBJ1-2,TRBV5-1,.,.,TGCGCCAGCAGGCTACAGGTAGAATATTCTAACTATGGCTACACCTTC,CASRLQVEYSNYGYTF
TRBJ2-5,TRBV19,TRBD2,.,TGTGCCAGTAGTTTCAATTCAGCGGGGGAGCATGAGACCCAGTACTTC,CASSFNSAGEHETQYF
TRBJ1-5,TRBV30,.,.,TGTGCCTGTAACTCCCCCGAGGGCCTAGGAAGCAATCAGCCCCAGCATTTT,CACNSPEGLGSNQPQHF
TRBJ2-1,TRBV28,TRBD2,.,TGTGCCAGCAGTGCTAGCGGGGGGGGTGAGCAGTTCTTC,CASSASGGGEQFF
TRBJ2-7,TRBV7-9,TRBD2,once,TGTGCCAGCAGCTGGGGGGGAGCCTACGAGCAGTACTTC,CASSWGGAYEQYF
TRBJ1-2,TRBV4-1,TRBD1,.,TGCGCCAGCAGCCAACCAGGACAGGGGACAACAAACTATGGCTACACCTTC,CASSQPGQGTTNYGYTF
TRBJ2-2,TRBV2,.,.,TGTGCCAGCAGTGAATTGGGGGGGCAAAACACCGGGGAGCTGTTTTTT,CASSELGGQNTGELFF
TRBJ2-2,TRBV28,.,.,TGTGCCAGCAGCACTCGTATACTCAACACCGGGGAGCTGTTTTTT,CASSTRILNTGELFF
TRBJ2-1,TRBV25-1,.,.,TGTGCCAGCAGTCAGGGGTGGAATGAGCAGTTCTTC,CASSQGWNEQFF
TRBJ2-5,TRBV2,.,.,TGTGCCAGCCTCCTCCAGGGGTCGGGGGAGACCCAGTACTTC,CASLLQGSGETQYF
TRBJ1-4,TRBV5-1,TRBD1,.,TGCGCCAGCAGCTCCATTGGGACAGAGAATGAAAAACTGTTTTTT,CASSSIGTENEKLFF
TRBJ2-7,TRBV13,TRBD2,once,TGTGCCAGCAGCTTAGAGAGCGGGAGCCACGAGCAGTACTTC,CASSLESGSHEQYF
TRBJ2-1,TRBV6-4,TRBD2,.,TGTGCCAGCAGTGACTCTCCCCCCGGGGGGGACTCCTACAATGAGCAGTTCTTC,CASSDSPPGGDSYNEQFF
TRBJ2-6,TRBV2,TRBD1,.,TGTGCCAGCGATAGGGACAGGGCTGGGGCCAACGTCCTGACTTTC,CASDRDRAGANVLTF